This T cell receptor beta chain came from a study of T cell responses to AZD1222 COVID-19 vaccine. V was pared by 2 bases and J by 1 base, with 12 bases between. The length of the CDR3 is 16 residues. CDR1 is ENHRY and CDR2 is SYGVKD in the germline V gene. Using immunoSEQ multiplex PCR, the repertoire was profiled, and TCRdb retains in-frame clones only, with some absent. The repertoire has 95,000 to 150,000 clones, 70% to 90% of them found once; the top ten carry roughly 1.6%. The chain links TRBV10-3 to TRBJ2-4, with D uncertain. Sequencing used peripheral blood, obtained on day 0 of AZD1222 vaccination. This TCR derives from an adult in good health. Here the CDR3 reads CAISEPNAVAKNIQYF. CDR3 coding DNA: TGTGCCATCAGTGAGCCGAACGCGGTGGCCAAAAACATTCAGTACTTC.